This T cell receptor beta chain was captured by sequencing in a study of regulatory T cells in long-lasting Graves disease. The time point is: newly diagnosed GD, antithyroid drugs for less than 3 months. From RNA extracted from PBMCs, the TCR library was made. V trimming: 6 bases; J trimming: 15 bases; junction bases outside the gene matches: 15. Germline loops: CDR1 MNHNS, CDR2 SASEGT. CDR3 length equals 14 residues. Investigators prepared the TCR beta libraries by applying iRepertoire HTBI primers and Arm-PCR of CDR3 regions. TCRdb re-called the multiplex PCR reads through MiXCR, storing one row per CDR3 protein. This sample has about 620,000 distinct CDR3 sequences, with roughly 15% found just once. The same sample was also used in a study of T cells in Graves' hyperthyroidism and ophthalmopathy.

The sequenced sample was peripheral blood mononuclear cells (PBMCs), obtained at new diagnosis, from a patient treated with antithyroid drugs. The chain links TRBV6-1 to TRBJ2-1; 9 nucleotides line up with TRBD1. The sequence came from a woman younger than 45 with Graves disease. CDR3 DNA sequence: TGTGCCAGCAGACAGGACAGGGGTTTAAACGAGTGGTTCTTC. It codes for CASRQDRGLNEWFF.